Each of the 6 T cell receptor beta chains below was sequenced from the same sample in a study of metastatic and nonmetastatic thyroid tumors. Each patient went into thyroid surgery without having received any treatment. TCRdb re-processed the PCR reads through MiXCR. Found here are about 93,000 clones, about 13% of them singletons; the top ten hold around 11%. The sample comprised blood. Receptors were obtained from a female donor with papillary thyroid cancer or a benign thyroid nodule (not recorded which). Some clones in this sample may be carry-over from other donors' samples.

The chain links TRBV12-3 or TRBV12-4 to TRBJ2-2; D unclear. The germline V and J ends were trimmed by 3 bases and 5 bases, with 7 bases remaining between them. The CDR3 is made up of 13 amino acids. CDR3 in DNA: TGTGCCAGCAGTTTGTTGTCTACCGGGGAGCTGTTTTTT. This translates into CASSLLSTGELFF.

This clone was detected many times. The V and J genes are TRBV4-3 and TRBJ2-7, with D perhaps matching TRBD2 (6 bases). The CDR3 is made up of 16 amino acids. Trimming pared 1 base from V and 0 bases from J, leaving 13 bases between. CDR1 is LGHNA, CDR2 YSLEER, per germline. In nucleotides, the CDR3 is TGCGCCAGCAGCCAAGGCCGGGACTTCCCCTCCTACGAGCAGTACTTC. Protein sequence: CASSQGRDFPSYEQYF.

This clone appeared many times. V is TRBV5-1 and J is TRBJ1-2; 8 positions match TRBD1. Per the germline V gene, CDR1 is SGHRS and CDR2 is YFSETQ. Germline trimming cut 2 bases from V and 3 bases from J; bases unmatched to any gene: 3. The CDR3 is 14 residues long. CDR3 coding DNA: TGCGCCAGCAGCTTCCAGGGGGCGGACTATGGCTACACCTTC. Amino acid sequence: CASSFQGADYGYTF.

This clone was picked up many times. Distinct nucleotide sequences in the sample also encode this CDR3. The V and J genes are TRBV9 and TRBJ2-7; the D call may be TRBD1 or TRBD2 (5 bases each). The CDR3 loop spans 13 amino acids. Trimming removed 0 bases from V and 6 bases from J, with 10 bases in between. Germline values: CDR1 SGDLS, CDR2 YYNGEE. The CDR3: CASSVGGSGEQYF. The CDR3 DNA reads TGTGCCAGCAGCGTAGGGGGGAGCGGCGAGCAGTACTTC.

This clone was counted many times. V and J are TRBV6-1 and TRBJ2-3, with 8 bases fitting TRBD2. The V segment lost 0 bases and the J segment 4 bases; nucleotides outside the gene matches: 3. The CDR3 runs 15 residues. Germline CDR1 MNHNS, CDR2 SASEGT. CDR3 region: CASSEAGGRSDTQYF. The CDR3 nucleotides read TGTGCCAGCAGTGAAGCGGGCGGGAGGTCAGATACGCAGTATTTT.

This clone was detected ten times or more. The chain uses TRBV29-1 and TRBJ1-1; no firm D call. V was pared by 6 bases and J by 0 bases, with 8 bases between. The CDR3 has 12 amino acids. Germline loops: CDR1 SQVTM, CDR2 ANQGSEA. In DNA form, the CDR3 reads TGCAGCGTGGTTCCAGTGAACACTGAAGCTTTCTTT. Translated: CSVVPVNTEAFF.